The 2 T cell receptor beta chains given below trace back to one sample, sequenced in a study of blood T cell repertoires in COVID-19. TCRdb keeps only in-frame clones here, not all; method: immunoSEQ multiplex PCR. The data show about 220,000 clones, around 80% seen once. The source material was peripheral blood. The source is a woman between 65 and 79 years old with acute or convalescent COVID-19.

This clone was counted once. The genes are TRBV5-5 and TRBJ2-7; 11 bases match TRBD1. CDR1 SGHKS and CDR2 YYEKEE come from the germline V gene (reference sequence). The CDR3 sequence is 14 residues long. Germline trimming cut 1 base from V and 6 bases from J; bases unmatched to any gene: 3. The CDR3 sequence: CASSLTGTGGEQYF. Written as DNA, the CDR3 is TGTGCCAGCAGCTTGACCGGGACAGGGGGCGAGCAGTACTTC.

This clone has only a few counts. This sequence joins TRBV3-1 (or the pseudogene TRBV3-2) and TRBJ1-2, with TRBD1 as a possible D gene (6 bases). This CDR3 has 11 amino acids. V was trimmed by 8 bases and J by 4 bases, leaving 8 bases between them. In germline, CDR1 is LGHDT, CDR2 YNNKEL (reference sequence). CDR3 coding DNA: TGTGCCAGCTCAGGGGCCTATGGCTACACCTTC. The encoded protein is CASSGAYGYTF.